A single sample is the source of the 17 T cell receptor beta chains below, sequenced in a study of shared clonotypes between healthy human individuals. The repertoire was sequenced with immunoSEQ multiplex PCR; TCRdb's copy has only in-frame clones and lacks some. The table has some 2,400,000 clones, nearly 97% seen once. The sample taken for sequencing was naive CD4+ T cells sorted from blood. Subset denoted: CD45RA+ positively selected. These receptor sequences come from a young man in good health.

This chain joins TRBV19 and TRBJ2-3; no definite D call. This CDR3 region has 14 residues. Looked up from germline, CDR1 is LNHDA and CDR2 is SQIVND (reference sequence). The germline V and J ends were trimmed by 6 bases and 1 base, with 11 bases remaining between them. This CDR3 reads CASRENTRTDTQYF. DNA for the CDR3: TGTGCCAGTAGGGAAAACACCCGCACAGATACGCAGTATTTT.

The chain's CDR3 is CASSVPGTSGSYEQYF. For the CDR3, the DNA is TGTGCCAGCAGCGTACCCGGGACTAGCGGTTCCTACGAGCAGTACTTC. The rearrangement uses TRBV9 and TRBJ2-7; 11 bases map to TRBD2. Germline CDR1 is SGDLS and CDR2 is YYNGEE. CDR3 length equals 16 residues. V lost 1 base and J lost 1; bases outside the gene matches: 4.

The V gene is TRBV27, the J gene TRBJ2-7; 8 nucleotides match TRBD2. Germline CDR1 reads MNHEY; CDR2 reads SMNVEV (reference sequence). CDR3 length: 18 residues. Trimming removed 2 bases from V and 0 bases from J; junction bases left unmatched: 12. The CDR3 loop reads CASSLKGVSGVSSYEQYF. DNA for the CDR3: TGTGCCAGCAGTTTAAAGGGAGTTAGCGGGGTAAGCTCCTACGAGCAGTACTTC.

The gene calls are TRBV2 and TRBJ1-4; 8 bases agree with TRBD1. V trimming: 4 bases; J trimming: 8 bases; junction bases outside the gene matches: 0. CDR1 is SNHLY and CDR2 is FYNNEI in the germline V gene. The CDR3 is 12 amino acids. The DNA for the CDR3 is TGTGCCAGCAGTGGACAGGGGGAAAAACTGTTTTTT. This gives the protein CASSGQGEKLFF.

The chain couples TRBV10-3 to TRBJ2-2, with 11 positions matching TRBD2. The germline CDR1 and CDR2 sequences are ENHRY and SYGVKD. The CDR3 is made up of 20 amino acids. V was clipped by 5 bases and J by 5 bases; unmatched bases: 19. For the CDR3, the DNA is TGTGCCATCAGTTCTGGGGTAGCGGGAGGGTCCCCCTATCGGACCGGGGAGCTGTTTTTT. It yields the protein CAISSGVAGGSPYRTGELFF.

This chain's CDR3 is CASSLVRDNNQPQHF. Written as DNA, the CDR3 is TGTGCCAGCAGCTTAGTCCGGGACAACAATCAGCCCCAGCATTTT. The chain has TRBV7-2 and TRBJ1-5; D is perhaps TRBD1 (6 bases). The germline gives CDR1 SGHTA, CDR2 FQGNSA. The CDR3 runs 15 residues. With 1 base removed from V and 3 bases from J, the gap between germline ends came to 10 bases. Drawing the rest from reference TRBV7-2 and TRBJ1-5, the complete variable domain is GAGVSQSPSNKVTEKGKDVELRCDPISGHTALYWYRQSLGQGLEFLIYFQGNSAPDKSGLPSDRFSAERTGGSVSTLTIQRTQQEDSAVYLCASSLVRDNNQPQHFGDGTRLSIL.

This clone was seen once. The V call is TRBV2, the J call TRBJ2-6; D is perhaps TRBD1 (5 bases). Trimming took 7 bases from V and 1 from J, leaving 11 bases between them. The CDR3 has 15 amino acids. Germline CDR1 is SNHLY and CDR2 is FYNNEI. The chain's CDR3 is CASNSQGSGANVLTF. Written as DNA, the CDR3 is TGTGCCAGCAATTCTCAGGGATCTGGGGCCAACGTCCTGACTTTC. The complete variable domain, with remaining parts taken from reference TRBV2 and TRBJ2-6, reads EPEVTQTPSHQVTQMGQEVILRCVPISNHLYFYWYRQILGQKVEFLVSFYNNEISEKSEIFDDQFSVERPDGSNFTLKIRSTKLEDSAMYFCASNSQGSGANVLTFGAGSRLTVL.

This chain joins TRBV5-6 and TRBJ2-4; D ambiguous. The germline gives CDR1 SGHDT, CDR2 YYEEEE. Trimming stripped 2 bases from V and 0 bases from J, with 9 bases between. This CDR3 spans 15 amino acids. CDR3 loop: CASSLRALAKNIQYF. The DNA of the CDR3 is TGTGCCAGCAGCTTACGGGCGTTAGCCAAAAACATTCAGTACTTC.

The chain couples TRBV5-1 to TRBJ1-1; a weak D match, TRBD1 (6 bases). This CDR3 is built from 15 residues. Germline CDR1 SGHRS, CDR2 YFSETQ. V was cut by 3 bases and J by 0 bases, with 12 bases left in between. The CDR3 DNA is TGCGCCAGCAGCTCGCAGGGGCCCATGAACACTGAAGCTTTCTTT. Its translation: CASSSQGPMNTEAFF.

This clone occurred once. J is TRBJ2-5 and V is TRBV5-1; a weak D match, TRBD1 (5 bases). This CDR3 has 15 amino acids. Germline V gives CDR1 SGHRS, CDR2 YFSETQ. With 4 bases removed from V and 1 base from J, the gap between germline ends came to 14 bases. The CDR3 loop is CASSLPSDSQETQYF. The CDR3 DNA sequence: TGCGCCAGCAGCCTACCTTCTGACAGCCAAGAGACCCAGTACTTC.

J is TRBJ2-5 and V is TRBV25-1, with no clear D. V was shortened by 4 bases and J by 2 bases, with 8 bases between the two germline ends. CDR1 is MGHDK, CDR2 SYGVNS, per germline. This CDR3 is built from 13 residues. DNA for the CDR3: TGTGCCAGCAGTGGGTCAGCACAAGAGACCCAGTACTTC. It encodes CASSGSAQETQYF.

Remarks on this clone: The same CDR3 is also encoded by other DNA sequences in this sample. V usage is TRBV19 and J usage is TRBJ2-5; tentatively, D is TRBD2 (5 bases). The CDR3 runs 12 residues. Germline V lookup: CDR1 LNHDA, CDR2 SQIVND (reference sequence). V lost 5 bases and J 1 base, leaving 5 bases between the germline ends. Here the CDR3 DNA reads TGTGCCAGTAGTCGGGGCCAAGAGACCCAGTACTTC. Protein sequence: CASSRGQETQYF.

The rearrangement uses TRBV6-6 and TRBJ1-1; 9 bases agree with TRBD1. V lost 4 bases to trimming and J lost 5 bases; unmatched junction nucleotides: 5. The CDR3 covers 14 residues. The germline gives CDR1 MNHNY, CDR2 SVGAGI (reference sequence). The CDR3 reads CASSSDRGGTEAFF. In DNA, the CDR3 is TGTGCCAGCAGTTCGGACAGGGGTGGGACTGAAGCTTTCTTT.

The chain is built from TRBV4-3 and TRBJ1-1; D is ambiguous. Trimming removed 0 bases from V and 0 bases from J, with 11 bases in between. CDR1 is LGHNA and CDR2 is YSLEER in the germline V gene. This CDR3 region has 16 residues. The CDR3 is CASSQDARQVNTEAFF. Here the CDR3 DNA reads TGCGCCAGCAGCCAAGATGCGCGGCAGGTGAACACTGAAGCTTTCTTT.

This clone was recorded once. The chain joins TRBV7-2 to TRBJ1-6; D not resolved. CDR3 length equals 13 residues. Trimming pared 5 bases from V and 10 bases from J, leaving 12 bases between. The germline gives CDR1 SGHTA, CDR2 FQGNSA. CDR3 coding DNA: TGTGCCAGCAGCCCGTTGGAACTCTCACCCCTCCACTTT. Residues: CASSPLELSPLHF.

The chain has TRBV18 and TRBJ2-1; TRBD2 aligns across 9 bases. V was clipped by 3 bases and J by 4 bases; unmatched bases: 10. The germline V gene has CDR1 KGHSH and CDR2 LQKENI. This CDR3 region has 17 residues. The CDR3 sequence: CASSPLPGLADYNEQFF. The DNA for the CDR3 is TGTGCCAGCTCACCCCTGCCGGGACTAGCAGATTACAATGAGCAGTTCTTC.

The V and J genes are TRBV23-1 and TRBJ1-5; D possibly corresponds to TRBD1 (6 bases). Being an ORF, TRBV23-1 has a function that is uncertain. V dropped 1 base and J dropped 2 bases, with 15 bases sitting between them. The CDR3 totals 17 residues. For the CDR3, the DNA is TGCGCCAGCAGTCAATTTGGCAGCAGGGGAGGCAATCAGCCCCAGCATTTT. Translation: CASSQFGSRGGNQPQHF.